A selection of T cell receptor beta chains follows, all from one sample in a study of CD8+CD57+ T cells in acquired aplastic anemia. TCRdb fed the reads into MiXCR, producing one record per CDR3 protein. The sample includes around 190,000 distinct CDR3 sequences, 60% to 65% of them seen just once. Sequenced input: sorted CD4+, CD8+, or CD8+CD57+ T cells (not recorded which) from PBMCs. The receptors shown here come from a human donor in good health. The CDR3 runs from the conserved cysteine through the conserved F or W. A D gene is named only where the DNA matches it firmly. Rows give clone size only sometimes, using once, few, many, or a class for an expanded clone.

v_gene: TRBV19; j_gene: TRBJ1-1; abundance: NA; d_gene: NA; CDR3nt: TGTGCCAGTAGTATAGACAGGGAAACTGAAGCTTTCTTT; CDR3aa: CASSIDRETEAFF
v_gene: TRBV6-2/TRBV6-3; j_gene: TRBJ2-2; abundance: few; d_gene: NA; CDR3nt: TGTGCCAGCAGTTACTCGATCCCTGGGCCGACCGGGGAGCTGTTTTTT; CDR3aa: CASSYSIPGPTGELFF
v_gene: TRBV19; j_gene: TRBJ2-2; abundance: once; d_gene: NA; CDR3nt: TGTGCCAGTACCCCGGACAGCTTGAACACCGGGGAGCTGTTTTTT; CDR3aa: CASTPDSLNTGELFF
v_gene: TRBV5-1; j_gene: TRBJ1-1; abundance: many; d_gene: NA; CDR3nt: TGCGCCAGCAGTGCGGCGGGCCAGAACACTGAAGCTTTCTTT; CDR3aa: CASSAAGQNTEAFF
v_gene: TRBV29-1; j_gene: TRBJ2-1; abundance: many; d_gene: NA; CDR3nt: TGCAGCGCTGGAAGGACTCAGTCGGTGGAGAATGAGCAGTTCTTC; CDR3aa: CSAGRTQSVENEQFF
v_gene: TRBV12-3/TRBV12-4; j_gene: TRBJ2-1; abundance: NA; d_gene: TRBD2; CDR3nt: TGTGCCAGCAGTTCCGGGCTAGCGGGGGCTCCGACCTACGAGCAGTTCTTC; CDR3aa: CASSSGLAGAPTYEQFF
v_gene: TRBV9; j_gene: TRBJ2-3; abundance: NA; d_gene: NA; CDR3nt: TGTGCCAGCAAGGGGGGTAGCACAGATACGCAGTATTTT; CDR3aa: CASKGGSTDTQYF
v_gene: TRBV7-2; j_gene: TRBJ2-7; abundance: NA; d_gene: NA; CDR3nt: TGTGCCAGCAGCATAGGGTACTACGAGCAGTACTTC; CDR3aa: CASSIGYYEQYF
v_gene: TRBV24-1; j_gene: TRBJ2-2; abundance: NA; d_gene: TRBD1; CDR3nt: TGTGCCACCGCTCCGGGACAGGGATATACCGGGGAGCTGTTTTTT; CDR3aa: CATAPGQGYTGELFF
v_gene: TRBV29-1; j_gene: TRBJ2-1; abundance: NA; d_gene: TRBD1; CDR3nt: TGCAGCGTGGCCGACAGGGAACCTGAGCAGTTCTTC; CDR3aa: CSVADREPEQFF
v_gene: TRBV10-3; j_gene: TRBJ2-7; abundance: NA; d_gene: TRBD2; CDR3nt: TGTGCCATCAGTAAGACTAGCGGGGCCTACGAGCAGTACTTC; CDR3aa: CAISKTSGAYEQYF
v_gene: TRBV7-2; j_gene: TRBJ1-4; abundance: NA; d_gene: TRBD1; CDR3nt: TGTGCCAGCAGCCTACCGACAGGGGGGAATGAAAAACTGTTTTTT; CDR3aa: CASSLPTGGNEKLFF
v_gene: TRBV15; j_gene: TRBJ2-1; abundance: NA; d_gene: TRBD2; CDR3nt: TGTGCCACCAGCAGAGATACCCTAGCGGGGCTACTCCAGTTCTTC; CDR3aa: CATSRDTLAGLLQFF
v_gene: TRBV2; j_gene: TRBJ2-7; abundance: once; d_gene: NA; CDR3nt: TGTGCCAGCAGCTTAGGCCGACTGCCCTACGAGCAGTACTTC; CDR3aa: CASSLGRLPYEQYF
v_gene: TRBV20-1; j_gene: TRBJ1-1; abundance: NA; d_gene: NA; CDR3nt: TGCAGTGCTATAGGGCAGGCGGGCACTGAAGCTTTCTTT; CDR3aa: CSAIGQAGTEAFF
v_gene: TRBV20-1; j_gene: TRBJ1-4; abundance: NA; d_gene: NA; CDR3nt: TGCAGTGCTAGAGATCGGGCGGTCCGGAATGAAAAACTGTTTTTT; CDR3aa: CSARDRAVRNEKLFF
v_gene: TRBV7-6; j_gene: TRBJ1-2; abundance: NA; d_gene: NA; CDR3nt: TGTGCCAGCAGCTCCCGAACGGGGGGGGCAGCTGGCTACACCTTC; CDR3aa: CASSSRTGGAAGYTF
v_gene: TRBV19; j_gene: TRBJ2-5; abundance: few; d_gene: NA; CDR3nt: TGTGCCAGTAGGTTAGCGGAGACCCAGTACTTC; CDR3aa: CASRLAETQYF
v_gene: TRBV7-6; j_gene: TRBJ2-3; abundance: NA; d_gene: NA; CDR3nt: TGTGCCAGCAGCTCCTACTTGGGGGGAGCCACAGATACGCAGTATTTT; CDR3aa: CASSSYLGGATDTQYF
v_gene: TRBV12-5; j_gene: TRBJ1-2; abundance: NA; d_gene: NA; CDR3nt: TGTGCTAGTGGTTTGGTAACCGGGGGAGAATTTAACTATGGCTACGCCTTC; CDR3aa: CASGLVTGGEFNYGYAF
v_gene: TRBV2; j_gene: TRBJ1-2; abundance: NA; d_gene: NA; CDR3nt: TGTGCCAGCAGGGGGAGGGGAAACTATGGCTACACCTTC; CDR3aa: CASRGRGNYGYTF
v_gene: TRBV6-4; j_gene: TRBJ1-3; abundance: few; d_gene: NA; CDR3nt: TGTGCCAGCAGTTACTCGAGGGGTAAAGGGAGCTCTGGAAACACCATATATTTT; CDR3aa: CASSYSRGKGSSGNTIYF
v_gene: TRBV7-9; j_gene: TRBJ2-7; abundance: NA; d_gene: NA; CDR3nt: TGTGCCAGCAGCGGGTGGGCCGAGTCAACCTACGAGCAGTACTTC; CDR3aa: CASSGWAESTYEQYF
v_gene: TRBV6-1; j_gene: TRBJ1-2; abundance: many; d_gene: TRBD1; CDR3nt: TGTGCCAGCCCATCCAGCGGGACAGAAATAGACTATGGCTACACCTTC; CDR3aa: CASPSSGTEIDYGYTF
v_gene: TRBV2; j_gene: TRBJ1-5; abundance: NA; d_gene: NA; CDR3nt: TGTGCCGGCGGGCTTCTCGTGGGTCAGCCCCAGCATTTT; CDR3aa: CAGGLLVGQPQHF
v_gene: TRBV2; j_gene: TRBJ2-7; abundance: NA; d_gene: NA; CDR3nt: TGTGCCAGCAACGGCGGATACTCCTACGAGCAGTACTTC; CDR3aa: CASNGGYSYEQYF
v_gene: TRBV7-8; j_gene: TRBJ2-7; abundance: NA; d_gene: TRBD2; CDR3nt: TGTGCCAGTAGCCCCCCGGGAGGGCCCGAGCAGTGCTTC; CDR3aa: CASSPPGGPEQCF
v_gene: TRBV10-1; j_gene: TRBJ2-7; abundance: few; d_gene: TRBD1; CDR3nt: TGCGCCATCCCGGGACAGGGTATGAGGGATGAGCAGTACTTC; CDR3aa: CAIPGQGMRDEQYF
v_gene: TRBV10-3; j_gene: TRBJ1-3; abundance: NA; d_gene: NA; CDR3nt: TGTGCCATCAGGCAGGGTGGAGGATCTGGAAACACCATATATTTT; CDR3aa: CAIRQGGGSGNTIYF
v_gene: TRBV5-5; j_gene: TRBJ2-1; abundance: many; d_gene: NA; CDR3nt: TGTGCCAGCAGCTTAGACCCCAAGCCTTACAATGAGCAGTTCTTC; CDR3aa: CASSLDPKPYNEQFF
v_gene: TRBV20-1; j_gene: TRBJ1-2; abundance: NA; d_gene: NA; CDR3nt: TGCAGTGCTAGAGATGGGACTCAGTTGACACCAACTAACTATGGCTACACCTTC; CDR3aa: CSARDGTQLTPTNYGYTF